These T cell receptor beta chains were read from a single sample in a study of T-cell memory formation after mild COVID-19. TCRdb processed the 5' RACE reads anew with MiXCR; each CDR3 protein has one entry. This table has roughly 600,000 distinct CDR3 sequences, more than 15% appearing once. The sample consisted of PBMCs or a T cell subset sorted from them (not recorded which). The receptors shown here come from an adult woman who had mild COVID-19 (a few samples of this study predate the infection). Cell type and time point are not known. The CDR3 runs from the conserved cysteine through the conserved F or W. Each record gives: V gene, CDR3 protein.

V: TRBV18; CDR3: CASSPRVGAGTEAFF
V: TRBV30; CDR3: CAWSSDGGTYEQYF
V: TRBV10-3; CDR3: CAIMGPEGPDTQYF
V: TRBV29-1; CDR3: CSVIKNIQYF
V: TRBV6-2/TRBV6-3; CDR3: CASAGRGNTDTQYF
V: TRBV19; CDR3: CASSSGQFNEQYF
V: TRBV3-1; CDR3: CASSQGSSGRSYGYTF
V: TRBV5-1; CDR3: CASSLEGTDTQYF
V: TRBV20-1; CDR3: CSASISGVQETQYF
V: TRBV19; CDR3: CASSIGGVLYEQYF
V: TRBV6-5; CDR3: CASTVDRGVGGYTF
V: TRBV27; CDR3: CASSALLAGIDNEQFF
V: TRBV4-3; CDR3: CASSKEWGKNTGELFF
V: TRBV4-3; CDR3: CASSQDRLGTYTQYF
V: TRBV5-1; CDR3: CASSLITGRQAEAFF
V: TRBV30; CDR3: CAWSIRTGVGKNEQFF
V: TRBV11-3; CDR3: CASSLRLGPTPYNEQFF
V: TRBV24-1; CDR3: CATSDPRRRTDTQYF
V: TRBV7-2; CDR3: CASRGGLAGDGEQFF
V: TRBV6-5; CDR3: CASSRRQGAVDEQFF
V: TRBV6-1; CDR3: CASSELALGTQYF
V: TRBV13; CDR3: CASSSGMGSLMNTEAFF
V: TRBV7-6; CDR3: CASSPDIRIQYF
V: TRBV11-2; CDR3: CASSLLGSSPGALHF
V: TRBV5-1; CDR3: CASSRTNPGTGDYGYTF
V: TRBV5-1; CDR3: CASRLGSYEQYF
V: TRBV6-4; CDR3: CASSDSTSGAQYF
V: TRBV5-6; CDR3: CASSLAGFQETQYF
V: TRBV2; CDR3: CASSGELEQFF
V: TRBV12-3/TRBV12-4; CDR3: CASSPNRGTGYTF
V: TRBV6-6; CDR3: CARGAALWSSYEQYF
V: TRBV20-1; CDR3: CSARDPWNTEAFF
V: TRBV11-2; CDR3: CASSPQLAEETQYF
V: TRBV12-3/TRBV12-4; CDR3: CASRFGQVNTEAFF
V: TRBV4-1; CDR3: CASSRFSSNTEAFF
V: TRBV19; CDR3: CASRDRSTPQETQYF
V: TRBV19; CDR3: CASSIAPRGDTDTQYF
V: TRBV20-1; CDR3: CSARGPWAGVLQEQFF
V: TRBV7-6; CDR3: CASSQRTGRRNTGELFF
V: TRBV5-4; CDR3: CATGSAEQYF
V: TRBV29-1; CDR3: CSAMAGRDTEAFF
V: TRBV18; CDR3: CASSPGTGQYQPQHF
V: TRBV12-3/TRBV12-4; CDR3: CASSLAAGQGYEQYF
V: TRBV12-3/TRBV12-4; CDR3: CASRDGGEAQYF
V: TRBV11-1; CDR3: CASTAGQDPYNEQFF
V: TRBV4-3; CDR3: CASSQGPSGTGDRNTQYF
V: TRBV5-1; CDR3: CASSLGLAGPPGRYF
V: TRBV7-9; CDR3: CASSLYSVRGTSYNEQYF
V: TRBV6-5; CDR3: CASSYSGHRIMNTEAFF